These 23 T cell receptor beta chains were sequenced from one sample in a study of blood T cell repertoires in COVID-19. Sequencing used immunoSEQ multiplex PCR; TCRdb keeps in-frame clones, though not all of them. The sample includes some 80,000 clones, roughly nine tenths seen only once; the top ten take 15% to 20%. The specimen sequenced was peripheral blood. Every receptor here comes from a woman of 80 years or more with active or convalescent COVID-19.

The chain has TRBV11-2 and TRBJ2-1; D call uncertain. This CDR3 comprises 13 residues. Trimming removed 4 bases at V and 8 bases at J, with 12 bases between. Germline assignment: CDR1 SGHAT and CDR2 FQNNGV. The CDR3 spells CASSSAVVDEQFF. Here the CDR3 DNA reads TGTGCCAGCAGCTCGGCGGTTGTGGATGAGCAGTTCTTC.

The chain carries TRBV30 and TRBJ2-1; 10 nucleotides agree with TRBD2. Germline V gene data show CDR1 as GTSNPN and CDR2 as SVGIG (reference sequence). J lost 6 bases, V lost 7 bases, and 9 bases had no gene match. This CDR3 has 14 residues. The CDR3 loop reads CAYLKRGGSNEQFF. CDR3 sequence (DNA): TGTGCCTACCTGAAGCGGGGGGGCAGCAATGAGCAGTTCTTC.

The chain uses TRBV4-3 and TRBJ2-1; 9 positions agree with TRBD2. V lost 0 bases to trimming and J lost 2 bases; unmatched junction nucleotides: 2. Germline CDR1 reads LGHNA; CDR2 reads YSLEER. The CDR3 consists of 16 residues. CDR3 protein: CASSQELAGTYNEQFF. DNA of the CDR3: TGCGCCAGCAGCCAAGAGCTAGCGGGGACCTACAATGAGCAGTTCTTC.

This chain joins TRBV6-5 and TRBJ1-1; 7 bases line up with TRBD1. The germline V gene encodes CDR1 MNHEY and CDR2 SVGAGI. The CDR3 is 15 residues long. After removal of 0 bases from V and 5 bases from J, the junction contained 6 bases not matched to a gene. The CDR3 region is CASSYSTGTKTEAFF. In DNA form, the CDR3 reads TGTGCCAGCAGTTACTCGACAGGGACGAAGACTGAAGCTTTCTTT.

The chain recombines TRBV6-5 with TRBJ2-1; 9 bases fit TRBD2. The germline V gene has CDR1 MNHEY and CDR2 SVGAGI. The V and J ends lost 2 bases and 7 bases, in that order; junction bases with no gene match: 6. The CDR3 has 15 residues. CDR3 in amino acids: CASSYGRGGGNEQFF. The CDR3 DNA is TGTGCCAGCAGTTACGGGCGGGGGGGTGGTAATGAGCAGTTCTTC.

V usage is TRBV19 and J usage is TRBJ1-2; tentatively, D is TRBD1 (6 bases). This CDR3 comprises 12 residues. CDR1 is LNHDA, CDR2 SQIVND, per germline (reference sequence). V was clipped by 8 bases and J by 2 bases, with 9 bases between them. The DNA for the CDR3 is TGTGCCAGTGGGACACAGAACTATGGCTACACCTTC. It is translated as CASGTQNYGYTF. The variable domain in full, with the rest retrieved from reference TRBV19 and TRBJ1-2, is DGGITQSPKYLFRKEGQNVTLSCEQNLNHDAMYWYRQDPGQGLRLIYYSQIVNDFQKGDIAEGYSVSREKKESFPLTVTSAQKNPTAFYLCASGTQNYGYTFGSGTRLTVV.

The chain is built from TRBV10-3 and TRBJ2-5; TRBD1 might be the D (5 bases). V lost 6 bases, J lost 2 bases, and 16 bases lay in between. This CDR3 spans 15 amino acids. CDR1 ENHRY and CDR2 SYGVKD come from the germline V gene. The CDR3 here is CAISSPDIYQETQYF. The CDR3 nucleotides are TGTGCCATCAGCTCCCCGGACATTTATCAAGAGACCCAGTACTTC.

Here the CDR3 reads CASSPGRGNTEAFF. DNA for the CDR3: TGTGCCAGCAGCCCTGGGCGGGGAAACACTGAAGCTTTCTTT. The chain joins TRBV7-2 to TRBJ1-1; D is uncertain. V lost 5 bases, J lost 2 bases, and 12 bases lay in between. Germline CDR1 and CDR2: SGHTA and FQGNSA. The CDR3 is made up of 14 amino acids.

CDR3 sequence reads: CASKLTGVSDNSPLHF. The CDR3 bases are TGTGCCAGCAAGCTTACTGGAGTCAGCGATAATTCACCCCTCCACTTT. The chain combines TRBV7-8 with TRBJ1-6; no definite D call. Germline V lookup: CDR1 SGHVS, CDR2 FQNEAQ. This CDR3 comprises 16 residues. Deletions cut 7 bases from V and 5 bases from J, with 18 bases between.

This clone was found once. This rearrangement joins TRBV19 to TRBJ2-2, with D hard to call. This CDR3 region has 12 residues. Germline-derived CDR1 and CDR2 are LNHDA and SQIVND (reference sequence). Trimming removed 6 bases from V and 5 bases from J, with 7 bases in between. The CDR3 nucleotides read TGTGCCAGTAGGAGAAAAACCGGGGAGCTGTTTTTT. Its protein is CASRRKTGELFF.

The chain uses TRBV7-7 and TRBJ2-2; 8 bases line up with TRBD1. The trim removed 3 bases at V and 1 base at J, leaving 1 base unmatched. CDR3 length equals 15 residues. In germline, CDR1 is SSHAT, CDR2 FNYEAQ (reference sequence). The CDR3 coding sequence is TGTGCCAGCAGCTTGGGGACAGGGAACACCGGGGAGCTGTTTTTT. Its translation is CASSLGTGNTGELFF.

There are a few counts of this clone. The chain links TRBV2 to TRBJ2-5, with a weak D call TRBD1 (6 bases). V lost 6 bases and J lost 5, with 25 bases in between. The CDR3 spans 17 residues. Germline loops: CDR1 SNHLY, CDR2 FYNNEI. CDR3 nucleotides: TGTGCCAGCAGAGAGGACAGCGCTTTTCGCCGACGGGAGACCCAGTACTTC. It codes for CASREDSAFRRRETQYF.

As concerns this clone: At one end, the junction sequence differs from germline, possibly due to a read error. The genes are TRBV10-1 and TRBJ1-5; 12 positions match TRBD1. This CDR3 contains 16 residues. Germline V gene sequence: CDR1 WNHNN, CDR2 SYGVQD (reference sequence). DNA for the CDR3: TGCGCCAGCAGTGACCGCGGGACAGGGGGCAACCAGCCCCAGCATTTT. Translation: CASSDRGTGGNQPQHF.

This sequence joins TRBV27 and TRBJ1-5; a possible D gene is TRBD1 (6 bases). Germline V gives CDR1 MNHEY, CDR2 SMNVEV (reference sequence). V was clipped by 7 bases and J by 1 base, with 8 bases between them. The CDR3 covers 13 residues. CDR3 residues: CASTTGSNQPQHF. CDR3 DNA: TGTGCCAGCACGACAGGCAGCAATCAGCCCCAGCATTTT.

V and J are TRBV2 and TRBJ2-1; 7 bases line up with TRBD1. The trim removed 3 bases at V and 5 bases at J, leaving 7 bases unmatched. This CDR3 has 15 amino acids. CDR1 and CDR2 (germline): SNHLY, FYNNEI. The CDR3 loop reads CASSDEGAPNNEQFF. In nucleotides, the CDR3 is TGTGCCAGCAGTGATGAGGGGGCTCCCAACAATGAGCAGTTCTTC. Drawing the rest from reference TRBV2 and TRBJ2-1, the complete variable domain is EPEVTQTPSHQVTQMGQEVILRCVPISNHLYFYWYRQILGQKVEFLVSFYNNEISEKSEIFDDQFSVERPDGSNFTLKIRSTKLEDSAMYFCASSDEGAPNNEQFFGPGTRLTVL.

The chain carries TRBV5-6 and TRBJ2-1, with TRBD2 matching 8 bases. Trimming at V came to 0 bases and at J to 8 bases, leaving 7 bases not matched to a gene. Per the germline V gene, CDR1 is SGHDT and CDR2 is YYEEEE. This CDR3 region has 15 residues. CDR3 nucleotides: TGTGCCAGCAGCTTGGCGGGGGGGTCCGGCCATGAGCAGTTCTTC. Its protein is CASSLAGGSGHEQFF.

The V gene is TRBV11-2, the J gene TRBJ2-5, with D possibly matching TRBD2 (6 bases). V lost 0 bases, J lost 2 bases, and 16 bases lay in between. Germline V gene data show CDR1 as SGHAT and CDR2 as FQNNGV. The CDR3 is 17 residues long. CDR3 protein: CASSLDGGGLPQETQYF. The CDR3 DNA reads as TGTGCCAGCAGCTTAGATGGCGGCGGACTACCACAAGAGACCCAGTACTTC.

The rearrangement links TRBV11-1 to TRBJ2-1, with 8 bases identical to TRBD2. CDR1 and CDR2 from the germline V gene are SGHAT and FQDESV (reference sequence). After removal of 5 bases from V and 6 bases from J, the junction contained 6 bases not matched to a gene. The CDR3 has 14 amino acids. The CDR3 nucleotides read TGTGCCAGCAGCCATGACGGGGGGGGCAATGAGCAGTTCTTC. Translated, it gives CASSHDGGGNEQFF.

The chain employs TRBV27 and TRBJ1-6, with 7 bases that match TRBD1. Germline lookup yields CDR1 MNHEY and CDR2 SMNVEV (reference sequence). The CDR3 contains 14 residues. J gave up 10 bases and V 3 bases, and 6 bases lay outside the gene matches. CDR3 residues: CASSFLQGKSPLHF. The CDR3 DNA follows: TGTGCCAGCAGTTTCTTACAGGGGAAATCACCCCTCCACTTT.

This chain connects TRBV18 to TRBJ2-2; 9 positions agree with TRBD2. The V and J ends lost 5 bases and 1 base, in that order; junction bases with no gene match: 8. Per germline, CDR1 KGHSH and CDR2 LQKENI. The CDR3 totals 17 residues. The CDR3 coding sequence is TGTGCCAGCTCAGCGACCGGGACTAGCCGGAACACCGGGGAGCTGTTTTTT. As protein: CASSATGTSRNTGELFF.

The genes are TRBV5-5 and TRBJ1-1; D gene unclear. Germline V gene sequence: CDR1 SGHKS, CDR2 YYEKEE (reference sequence). CDR3 length equals 15 residues. V lost 0 bases to trimming and J lost 1 base, with 10 bases between them. Here the CDR3 reads CASSLGPGQNTEAFF. The CDR3 DNA is TGTGCCAGCAGCTTGGGGCCAGGTCAGAACACTGAAGCTTTCTTT.

This chain joins TRBV2 and TRBJ2-5; 7 bases agree with TRBD2. This CDR3 spans 14 amino acids. Germline V gene lookup returns CDR1 SNHLY and CDR2 FYNNEI. Trimming cost V 7 bases and J 4 bases; bases outside gene matches: 9. The CDR3 sequence: CASNERGLAETQYF. The CDR3 DNA reads TGTGCCAGCAATGAGCGGGGACTCGCAGAGACCCAGTACTTC.

The sample holds a few counts of this clone. The chain employs TRBV18 and TRBJ2-1; 8 nucleotides line up with TRBD1. Per the germline V gene, CDR1 is KGHSH and CDR2 is LQKENI. V was clipped by 2 bases and J by 5 bases; unmatched bases: 5. The CDR3 has 15 residues. CDR3 residues: CASSPWDRINNEQFF. CDR3 nucleotide sequence: TGTGCCAGCTCACCATGGGACAGGATTAACAATGAGCAGTTCTTC.